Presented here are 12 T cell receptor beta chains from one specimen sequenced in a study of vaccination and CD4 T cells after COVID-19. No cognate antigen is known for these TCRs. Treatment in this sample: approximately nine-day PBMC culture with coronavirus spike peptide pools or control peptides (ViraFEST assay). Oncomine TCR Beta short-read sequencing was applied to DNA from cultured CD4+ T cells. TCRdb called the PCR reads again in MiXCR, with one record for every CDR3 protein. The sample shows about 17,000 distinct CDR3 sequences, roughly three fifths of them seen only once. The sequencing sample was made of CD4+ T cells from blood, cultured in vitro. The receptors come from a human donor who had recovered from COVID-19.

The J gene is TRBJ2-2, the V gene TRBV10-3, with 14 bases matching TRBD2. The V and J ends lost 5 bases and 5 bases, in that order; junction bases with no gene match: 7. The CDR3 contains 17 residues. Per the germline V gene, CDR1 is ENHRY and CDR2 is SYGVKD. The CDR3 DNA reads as TGTGCCATCAGTAGACTAGCGGGAGGGCCTTATACCGGGGAGCTGTTTTTT. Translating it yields CAISRLAGGPYTGELFF.

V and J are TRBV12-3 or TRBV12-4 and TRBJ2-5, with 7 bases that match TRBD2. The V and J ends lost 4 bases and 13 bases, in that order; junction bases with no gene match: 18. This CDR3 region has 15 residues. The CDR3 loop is CASSSPGGRELGLYF. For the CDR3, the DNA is TGTGCCAGCAGTTCCCCGGGGGGACGGGAATTGGGGCTGTACTTC.

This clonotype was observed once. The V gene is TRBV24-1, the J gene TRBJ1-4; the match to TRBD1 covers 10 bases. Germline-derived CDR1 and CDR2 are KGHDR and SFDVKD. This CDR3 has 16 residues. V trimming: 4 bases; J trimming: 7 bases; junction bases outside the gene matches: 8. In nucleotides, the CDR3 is TGTGCCACCAGTGACCCCTCGACAGGGGGCCCTGAAAAACTGTTTTTT. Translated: CATSDPSTGGPEKLFF.

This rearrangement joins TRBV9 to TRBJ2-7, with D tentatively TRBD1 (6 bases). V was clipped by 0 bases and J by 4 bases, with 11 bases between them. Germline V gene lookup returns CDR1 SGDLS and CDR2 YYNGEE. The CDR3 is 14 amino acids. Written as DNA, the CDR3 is TGTGCCAGCAGCGTAGACAGGGCTAATTACGAGCAGTACTTC. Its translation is CASSVDRANYEQYF.

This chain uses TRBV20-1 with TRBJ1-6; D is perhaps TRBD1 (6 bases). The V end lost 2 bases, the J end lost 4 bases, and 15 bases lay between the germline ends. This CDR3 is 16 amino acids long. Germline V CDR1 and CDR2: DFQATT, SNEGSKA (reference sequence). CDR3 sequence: CSARPTGRDYNSPLHF. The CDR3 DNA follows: TGCAGTGCTAGACCTACAGGGCGAGATTATAATTCACCCCTCCACTTT.

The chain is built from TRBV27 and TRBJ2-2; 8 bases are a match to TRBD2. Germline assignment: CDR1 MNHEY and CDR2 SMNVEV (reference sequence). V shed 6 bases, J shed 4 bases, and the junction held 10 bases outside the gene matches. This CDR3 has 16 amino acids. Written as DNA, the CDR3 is TGTGCCAGCAGCCCCGGGAGGGGATTCTTCACCGGGGAGCTGTTTTTT. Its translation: CASSPGRGFFTGELFF.

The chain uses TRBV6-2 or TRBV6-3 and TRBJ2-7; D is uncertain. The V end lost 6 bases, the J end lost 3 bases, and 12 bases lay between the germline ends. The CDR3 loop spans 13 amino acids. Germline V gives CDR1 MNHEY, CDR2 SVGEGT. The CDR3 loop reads CASSINVGYEQYF. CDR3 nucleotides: TGTGCCAGCAGCATCAACGTCGGCTACGAGCAGTACTTC.

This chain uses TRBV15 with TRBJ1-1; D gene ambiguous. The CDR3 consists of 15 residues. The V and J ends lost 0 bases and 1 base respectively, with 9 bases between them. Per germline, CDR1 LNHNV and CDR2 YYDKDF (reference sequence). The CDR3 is CATSRDPHGNTEAFF. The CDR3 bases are TGTGCCACCAGCAGAGACCCCCACGGGAACACTGAAGCTTTCTTT.

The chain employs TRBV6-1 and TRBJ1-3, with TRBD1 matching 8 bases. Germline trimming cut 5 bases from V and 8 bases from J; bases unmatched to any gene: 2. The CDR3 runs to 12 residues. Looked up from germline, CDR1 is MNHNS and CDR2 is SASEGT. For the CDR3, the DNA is TGTGCCAGCAGTCACAGGGGGGACACCATATATTTT. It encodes CASSHRGDTIYF.

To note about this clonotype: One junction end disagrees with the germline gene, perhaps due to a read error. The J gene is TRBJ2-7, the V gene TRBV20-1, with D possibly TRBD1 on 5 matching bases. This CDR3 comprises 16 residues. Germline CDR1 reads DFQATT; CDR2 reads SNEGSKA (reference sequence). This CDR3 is CSARDPSTVAHYEQYF. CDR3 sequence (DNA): TGCAGTGCTCGAGACCCCTCGACAGTCGCCCACTACGAGCAGTACTTC.

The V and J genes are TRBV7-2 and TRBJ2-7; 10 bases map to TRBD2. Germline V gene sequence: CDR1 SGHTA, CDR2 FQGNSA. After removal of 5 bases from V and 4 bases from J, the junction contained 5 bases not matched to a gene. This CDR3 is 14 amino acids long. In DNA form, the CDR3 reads TGTGCCAGCAGCCCACTAGCGGGAAGGTACGAGCAGTACTTC. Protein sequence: CASSPLAGRYEQYF.

Written as DNA, the CDR3 is TGTGCCAGCAGCTTAGCCAGGAATGACTATGGCTACACCTTC. It specifies CASSLARNDYGYTF. The chain combines TRBV7-2 with TRBJ1-2, with unresolved D. Per germline, CDR1 SGHTA and CDR2 FQGNSA. This CDR3 comprises 14 residues. The V gene lost 0 bases and the J gene lost 3 bases, with 8 bases spanning the gap.